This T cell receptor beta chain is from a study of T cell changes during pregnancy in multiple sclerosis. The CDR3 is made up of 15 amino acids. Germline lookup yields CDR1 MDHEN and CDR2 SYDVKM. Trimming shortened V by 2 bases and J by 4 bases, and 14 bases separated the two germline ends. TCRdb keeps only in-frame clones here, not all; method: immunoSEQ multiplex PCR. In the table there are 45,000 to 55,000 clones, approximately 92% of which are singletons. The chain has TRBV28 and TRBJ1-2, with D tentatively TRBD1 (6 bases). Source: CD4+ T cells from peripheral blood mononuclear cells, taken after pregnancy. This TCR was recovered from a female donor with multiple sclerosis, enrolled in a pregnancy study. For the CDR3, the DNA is TGTGCCAGCAGTTTAGGCGACAGGACCTCCTATGGCTACACCTTC. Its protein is CASSLGDRTSYGYTF.